This section outlines one T cell receptor beta chain sequence together with its context. Its antigen remains unidentified. V was pared by 5 bases and J by 7 bases, with 10 bases of the junction left unmatched. The CDR3 consists of 16 residues. CDR1 and CDR2 (germline): SEHNR, FQNEAQ (reference sequence). This table comes from immunoSEQ multiplex PCR, and its TCRdb copy is limited to in-frame clones, with some not included. The sample lists about 2,500,000 clones, just over 90% seen once, with under 0.15% in the top ten. This record belongs to a study of shared clonotypes between healthy human individuals. General study points: The low donor count limited represented genetic and exposure-history diversity. Among non-shared clonotypes, generation probabilities were lower than among those shared by all four donors.

The receptor comes from a man between 18 and 29 years old in good health. What was sequenced was naive CD4+ T cells sorted from blood. Subset denoted: CD45RA+ positively selected. J is TRBJ2-1 and V is TRBV7-9; 11 bases match TRBD2. The CDR3 sequence is CASSPTVAGGRNEQFF. CDR3 DNA: TGTGCCAGCAGCCCGACGGTAGCGGGAGGGCGGAATGAGCAGTTCTTC. Together with reference TRBV7-9 and TRBJ2-1, the CDR3 gives the full variable domain: DTGVSQNPRHKITKRGQNVTFRCDPISEHNRLYWYRQTLGQGPEFLTYFQNEAQLEKSRLLSDRFSAERPKGSFSTLEIQRTEQGDSAMYLCASSPTVAGGRNEQFFGPGTRLTVL.